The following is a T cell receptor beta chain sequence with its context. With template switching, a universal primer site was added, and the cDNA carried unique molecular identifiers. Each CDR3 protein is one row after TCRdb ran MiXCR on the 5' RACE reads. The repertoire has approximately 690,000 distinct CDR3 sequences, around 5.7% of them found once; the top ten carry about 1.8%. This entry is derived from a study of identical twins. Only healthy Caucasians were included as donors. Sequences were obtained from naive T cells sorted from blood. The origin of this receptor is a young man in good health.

Here the CDR3 reads CASTHEAGAVNEQYV. CDR3 DNA: TGTGCCAGCACCCACGAAGCGGGAGCTGTAAACGAGCAGTACGTC. The chain employs TRBV2 and TRBJ2-7, with 8 bases matching TRBD2. The V and J ends lost 7 bases and 5 bases, in that order; junction bases with no gene match: 13. The CDR3 length is 15 residues. Looked up from germline, CDR1 is SNHLY and CDR2 is FYNNEI.